This T cell receptor beta chain derives from a study of shared clonotypes between healthy human individuals. Germline V CDR1 and CDR2: SGHNT, YYREEE (reference sequence). CDR3 length: 16 amino acids. V lost 1 base, J lost 5 bases, and 9 bases stayed unmatched. Assay execution took place at the deep level. Sequencing was performed with immunoSEQ multiplex PCR; in TCRdb, only in-frame clones are kept and a portion is missing. The data show 500,000 to 550,000 clones, 90% to 97% seen once. Comments on this clone: Its antigen is unknown.

General observations from the study: Since donors were few, the genetic and exposure-history diversity represented was limited. In several donors, roughly 5.2% of naive CD4 clonotypes appeared in common.

CD4+ cell separation produced CD45RA+ naive and CD45RA-negative memory subsets. The V and J genes are TRBV5-4 and TRBJ2-5; 9 nucleotides match TRBD1. This clonotype was sampled from a woman aged 25 to 39 in good health. The sample taken for sequencing was naive CD4+ T cells sorted from blood. Subset here: CD45RA+ positively selected. CDR3 coding DNA: TGTGCCAGCAGCTTGCCGACAGGGGGGCCTGAGGAGACCCAGTACTTC. Translating it yields CASSLPTGGPEETQYF.